Each of the 26 T cell receptor beta chains below was sequenced from the same sample in a study of PD-1 blockade in classical Hodgkin lymphoma. Brentuximab vedotin exposure varied among the patients, all of whom had relapsed after autologous stem cell transplantation. The method was immunoSEQ multiplex PCR; TCRdb's version includes in-frame clones alone and lacks a portion of them. The sample yields 70,000 or so clones, roughly 91% seen once. Sequencing used peripheral blood mononuclear cells (PBMCs), obtained at baseline. The receptors were sampled from a human donor with classical Hodgkin lymphoma.

The gene calls are TRBV16 and TRBJ2-5; D is ambiguous. Trimming took 3 bases from V and 1 from J, leaving 9 bases between them. This CDR3 contains 14 residues. From germline, CDR1 is KGHSY and CDR2 FQNENV. The CDR3 DNA follows: TGTGCCAGCAGCCAGCCCGGAAGCCAAGAGACCCAGTACTTC. Translated: CASSQPGSQETQYF.

The gene calls are TRBV19 and TRBJ2-5; 9 nucleotides line up with TRBD2. Per the germline V gene, CDR1 is LNHDA and CDR2 is SQIVND (reference sequence). The length of the CDR3 is 15 residues. The trim removed 1 base at V and 4 bases at J, leaving 4 bases unmatched. This CDR3 is CASSIGRGGRETQYF. The CDR3, as DNA: TGTGCCAGTAGTATAGGGCGGGGGGGCCGAGAGACCCAGTACTTC.

The chain joins TRBV19 to TRBJ1-2, with unresolved D. Germline V gene data show CDR1 as LNHDA and CDR2 as SQIVND (reference sequence). The CDR3 consists of 12 residues. V lost 4 bases to trimming and J lost 6 bases, with 9 bases between them. This CDR3 is CASSKRQDGYTF. The CDR3 DNA sequence: TGTGCCAGTAGTAAAAGGCAGGATGGCTACACCTTC.

This sequence joins TRBV27 and TRBJ2-7, with 8 bases that match TRBD1. This CDR3 contains 15 residues. CDR1 is MNHEY and CDR2 is SMNVEV in the germline V gene (reference sequence). The V gene end was trimmed by 1 base and the J gene end by 5 bases; junction bases not matched to a gene: 7. The CDR3 region has the DNA TGTGCCAGCAGTTTATTCGGGACAGGTAGCCACGAGCAGTACTTC. Translating it yields CASSLFGTGSHEQYF.

The chain recombines TRBV15 with TRBJ2-5; 11 nucleotides line up with TRBD1. CDR1 is LNHNV, CDR2 YYDKDF, per germline (reference sequence). V trimming: 0 bases; J trimming: 7 bases; junction bases outside the gene matches: 10. The CDR3 runs to 17 residues. In DNA form, the CDR3 reads TGTGCCACCAGCAGAGATTTAATGGACAGGGGGCTAGGGACCCAGTACTTC. Its translation is CATSRDLMDRGLGTQYF.

The V and J genes are TRBV13 and TRBJ1-4; D perhaps matches TRBD1 (6 bases). The germline gives CDR1 PRHDT, CDR2 FYEKMQ (reference sequence). V lost 2 bases, J lost 4 bases, and 11 bases lay in between. The CDR3 spans 15 residues. This CDR3 reads CASSLRAGVNEKLFF. DNA for the CDR3: TGTGCCAGCAGCTTACGTGCAGGGGTTAATGAAAAACTGTTTTTT.

This rearrangement joins TRBV19 to TRBJ1-2, with a tentative D call TRBD1 (5 bases). Germline V CDR1 and CDR2: LNHDA, SQIVND (reference sequence). Trimming shortened V by 3 bases and J by 0 bases, and 11 bases separated the two germline ends. The CDR3 contains 15 residues. As DNA, the CDR3 is TGTGCCAGTAGTATTGTACAGGTATCTAACTATGGCTACACCTTC. Translating it yields CASSIVQVSNYGYTF.

V and J are TRBV5-6 and TRBJ2-7, with 7 positions matching TRBD1. The germline CDR1 and CDR2 sequences are SGHDT and YYEEEE. The CDR3 length is 15 residues. After removal of 2 bases from V and 3 bases from J, the junction contained 8 bases not matched to a gene. This CDR3 reads CASSFTTGIDYEQYF. CDR3 nucleotide sequence: TGTGCCAGCAGCTTTACGACAGGGATAGACTACGAGCAGTACTTC.

The gene calls are TRBV19 and TRBJ2-1, with D maybe TRBD2 (7 bases). The CDR3 sequence is 16 residues long. Trimming removed 5 bases at V and 4 bases at J, with 18 bases between. The germline V gene has CDR1 LNHDA and CDR2 SQIVND (reference sequence). CDR3: CASSADGGGGYNEQFF. Written as DNA, the CDR3 is TGTGCCAGTAGTGCCGATGGGGGAGGGGGTTACAATGAGCAGTTCTTC.

The chain carries TRBV19 and TRBJ1-1, with D maybe TRBD1 (6 bases). Trimming took off 7 bases at V and 5 bases at J, with 20 bases between the two ends. Germline-derived CDR1 and CDR2 are LNHDA and SQIVND (reference sequence). The CDR3 totals 15 residues. The CDR3 region is CASTRPQGGGTEAFF. The CDR3 DNA follows: TGTGCCAGTACCCGGCCACAGGGAGGAGGGACTGAAGCTTTCTTT.

The chain carries TRBV29-1 and TRBJ2-5, with TRBD1 matching over 8 bases. The CDR3 has 14 residues. Germline CDR1 and CDR2: SQVTM and ANQGSEA. The trim removed 6 bases at V and 3 bases at J, leaving 9 bases unmatched. The CDR3 here is CSVSRGRREETQYF. The CDR3 nucleotides are TGCAGCGTATCCAGGGGGCGTCGGGAAGAGACCCAGTACTTC. The variable domain in full, with the rest retrieved from reference TRBV29-1 and TRBJ2-5, is SAVISQKPSRDICQRGTSLTIQCQVDSQVTMMFWYRQQPGQSLTLIATANQGSEATYESGFVIDKFPISRPNLTFSTLTVSNMSPEDSSIYLCSVSRGRREETQYFGPGTRLLVL.

In nucleotides, the CDR3 is TGTGCCAGCAGTGTAGAACCCACCGATTCACCCCTCCACTTT. Translated, it gives CASSVEPTDSPLHF. The V and J genes are TRBV6-4 and TRBJ1-6, with D hard to call. CDR3 length: 14 amino acids. Germline-derived CDR1 and CDR2 are MRHNA and SNTAGT. V dropped 4 bases and J dropped 8 bases, with 12 bases sitting between them.

The V and J genes are TRBV27 and TRBJ2-1; 7 nucleotides line up with TRBD1. The CDR3 spans 17 residues. The V gene end was trimmed by 5 bases and the J gene end by 5 bases; junction bases not matched to a gene: 15. CDR1 is MNHEY, CDR2 SMNVEV, per germline (reference sequence). The CDR3: CASSPGTPQGSDNEQFF. In DNA, the CDR3 is TGTGCCAGCAGTCCAGGGACCCCACAGGGGTCGGACAATGAGCAGTTCTTC.

This chain connects TRBV21-1 to TRBJ2-7; TRBD2 is the table's D call and was not checked against the DNA. TRBV21-1 is tagged as a pseudogene. This CDR3 spans 17 amino acids. In DNA, the CDR3 is TGTGCCAGCAGCGTCCGACTAGCGGGAGGGACCCCCTACGAGCAGTACTTC. As protein: CASSVRLAGGTPYEQYF.

This clone occurred once. The chain joins TRBV14 to TRBJ2-2, with TRBD2 as a possible D gene (7 bases). Trimming left V 1 base short and J 4 bases short, with 13 bases between. CDR1 is SGHDN and CDR2 is FVKESK in the germline V gene. The CDR3 has 16 amino acids. The CDR3 region is CASSQASGTLTGELFF. The DNA for the CDR3 is TGTGCCAGCAGCCAAGCCAGCGGGACACTCACCGGGGAGCTGTTTTTT.

J is TRBJ1-2 and V is TRBV6-5; 7 bases are a match to TRBD1. The CDR3 is 14 amino acids. CDR1 is MNHEY, CDR2 SVGAGI, per germline. V lost 9 bases and J lost 4; bases outside the gene matches: 11. In DNA, the CDR3 is TGTGCCAGTACCAACCAGGGGGGCGCCTATGGCTACACCTTC. Translating it yields CASTNQGGAYGYTF.

This chain connects TRBV19 to TRBJ2-1; 10 bases align to TRBD2. The ends lost 4 bases at V and 4 bases at J; junction bases unmatched: 4. Germline V gene data show CDR1 as LNHDA and CDR2 as SQIVND (reference sequence). The CDR3 consists of 15 residues. As DNA, the CDR3 is TGTGCCAGTAGTACCCTAGCGGGAGAGTACAATGAGCAGTTCTTC. Residues: CASSTLAGEYNEQFF.

This clone was picked up a small number of times. This chain joins TRBV6-5 and TRBJ2-7, with D tentatively TRBD1 or TRBD2 (6 bases each). V was shortened by 10 bases and J by 2 bases, with 18 bases between the two germline ends. The germline V gene has CDR1 MNHEY and CDR2 SVGAGI. This CDR3 is 14 amino acids long. DNA of the CDR3: TGTGCCACCAACACGGGGGCGCGAGCCTACGAGCAGTACTTC. As protein: CATNTGARAYEQYF.

The CDR3 loop is CASSPGRYEQYF. CDR3 in DNA: TGTGCCAGCAGCCCCGGCCGATACGAGCAGTACTTC. The rearrangement uses TRBV6-5 and TRBJ2-7; D is uncertain. The V and J ends lost 6 bases and 4 bases respectively, with 10 bases between them. Per the germline V gene, CDR1 is MNHEY and CDR2 is SVGAGI. There are 12 residues in the CDR3.

The V and J genes are TRBV2 and TRBJ2-7; D is possibly TRBD1 or TRBD2 (5 bases each). The CDR3 is made up of 15 amino acids. Trimming stripped 5 bases from V and 2 bases from J, with 16 bases between. The germline gives CDR1 SNHLY, CDR2 FYNNEI. CDR3: CASSFTGTVTYEQYF. DNA for the CDR3: TGTGCCAGCAGTTTTACCGGGACGGTTACCTACGAGCAGTACTTC.

The genes are TRBV4-1 and TRBJ2-7; D may be TRBD1 or TRBD2 (5 bases each). Looked up from germline, CDR1 is MGHRA and CDR2 is YSYEKL. This CDR3 has 14 residues. Trimming cost V 4 bases and J 2 bases, with 12 bases left between them. CDR3 sequence: CASSLGDGAYEQYF. Written as DNA, the CDR3 is TGCGCCAGCAGCCTGGGGGACGGGGCCTACGAGCAGTACTTC.

This chain connects TRBV15 to TRBJ1-4; D unresolved. Trimming stripped 3 bases from V and 11 bases from J, with 7 bases between. Germline V lookup: CDR1 LNHNV, CDR2 YYDKDF (reference sequence). The CDR3 runs 11 residues. This CDR3 reads CATSRDRKLFF. CDR3 DNA: TGTGCCACCAGCAGGGATAGGAAACTGTTTTTT.

The CDR3 reads CASSQRQYQETQYF. Here the CDR3 DNA reads TGTGCCAGCAGCCAACGACAGTACCAAGAGACCCAGTACTTC. The genes are TRBV14 and TRBJ2-5, with D perhaps matching TRBD1 (5 bases). This CDR3 is 14 amino acids long. CDR1 and CDR2 from the germline V gene are SGHDN and FVKESK. V was clipped by 2 bases and J by 0 bases, with 7 bases between them.

CDR3: CASSLGDYGYTF. The CDR3 nucleotides read TGTGCCAGCAGTTTGGGGGACTATGGCTACACCTTC. V and J are TRBV6-5 and TRBJ1-2; possible D gene TRBD1, 5 bases. The CDR3 loop spans 12 amino acids. Germline loops: CDR1 MNHEY, CDR2 SVGAGI. With 4 bases removed from V and 3 bases from J, the gap between germline ends came to 6 bases.

The V and J genes are TRBV7-9 and TRBJ1-5, with D possibly TRBD1 on 6 matching bases. CDR1 and CDR2 from the germline V gene are SEHNR and FQNEAQ (reference sequence). CDR3 length: 15 residues. V lost 4 bases and J lost 3, with 13 bases in between. CDR3 amino acids: CASSSEGGLNQPQHF. The CDR3 nucleotides are TGTGCCAGCAGCTCCGAAGGGGGGCTCAATCAGCCCCAGCATTTT.

The gene calls are TRBV18 and TRBJ1-2, with 9 bases fitting TRBD1. Germline loops: CDR1 KGHSH, CDR2 LQKENI. V lost 3 bases to trimming and J lost 2 bases; unmatched junction nucleotides: 7. The CDR3 runs 16 residues. CDR3 region: CASSPLGQGPNYGYTF. Written as DNA, the CDR3 is TGTGCCAGCTCACCGTTGGGACAGGGCCCCAACTATGGCTACACCTTC. The complete variable domain, with remaining parts taken from reference TRBV18 and TRBJ1-2, reads NAGVMQNPRHLVRRRGQEARLRCSPMKGHSHVYWYRQLPEEGLKFMVYLQKENIIDESGMPKERFSAEFPKEGPSILRIQQVVRGDSAAYFCASSPLGQGPNYGYTFGSGTRLTVV.